This T cell receptor beta chain is from a study of cytomegalovirus exposure and HLA in healthy donors. Study-wide findings and caveats: Presence/absence analyses rested on an assumption that sequencing depth was roughly uniform across donors.

With respect to this clone: Its target is not known.

PCR amplification relied on 60 Vbeta primers (plus 13 Jbeta primers). Only in-frame clones appear in the TCRdb table, and some are missing; sequencing was by immunoSEQ multiplex PCR. The repertoire holds about 76,000 clones, with about 80% as singletons. Trimming removed 3 bases at V and 9 bases at J, with 6 bases between. The CDR3 runs to 11 residues. Germline values: CDR1 DFQATT, CDR2 SNEGSKA (reference sequence). The chain joins TRBV20-1 to TRBJ1-6; D uncertain. The sequenced sample was PBMCs. The sequence was obtained from a man between 25 and 39 years old in good health and CMV-seronegative. CDR3 region: CSASSGSPLHF. CDR3 nucleotides: TGCAGTGCTAGCTCCGGTTCACCCCTCCACTTT.